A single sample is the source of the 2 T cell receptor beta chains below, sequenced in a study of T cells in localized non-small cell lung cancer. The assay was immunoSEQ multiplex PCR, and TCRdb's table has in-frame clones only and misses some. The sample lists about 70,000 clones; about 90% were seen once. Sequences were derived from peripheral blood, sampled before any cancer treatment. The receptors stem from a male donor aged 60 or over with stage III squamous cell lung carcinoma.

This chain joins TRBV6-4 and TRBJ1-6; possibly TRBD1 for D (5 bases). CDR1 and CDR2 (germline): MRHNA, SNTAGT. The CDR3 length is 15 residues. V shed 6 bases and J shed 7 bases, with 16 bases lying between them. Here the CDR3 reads CASSPGALTNSPLHF. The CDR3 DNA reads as TGTGCCAGCAGCCCCGGGGCTCTCACGAATTCACCCCTCCACTTT.

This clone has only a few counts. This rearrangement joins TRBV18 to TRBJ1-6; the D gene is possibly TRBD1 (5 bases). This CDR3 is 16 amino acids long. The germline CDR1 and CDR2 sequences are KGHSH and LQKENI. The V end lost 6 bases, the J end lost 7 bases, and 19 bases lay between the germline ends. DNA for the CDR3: TGTGCCAGCTCCGACCTCCGGGACGGGACCAATTCACCCCTCCACTTT. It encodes CASSDLRDGTNSPLHF.